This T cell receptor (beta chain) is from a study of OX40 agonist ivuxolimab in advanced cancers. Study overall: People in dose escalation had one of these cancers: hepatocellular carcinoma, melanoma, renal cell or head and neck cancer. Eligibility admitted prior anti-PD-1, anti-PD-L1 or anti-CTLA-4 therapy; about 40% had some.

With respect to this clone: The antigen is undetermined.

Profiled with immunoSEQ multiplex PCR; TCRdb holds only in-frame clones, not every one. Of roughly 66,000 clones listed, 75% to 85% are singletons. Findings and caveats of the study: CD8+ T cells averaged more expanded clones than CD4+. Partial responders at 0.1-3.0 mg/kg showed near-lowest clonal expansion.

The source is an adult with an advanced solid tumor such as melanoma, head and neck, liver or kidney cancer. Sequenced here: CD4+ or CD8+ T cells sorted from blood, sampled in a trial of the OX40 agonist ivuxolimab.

The CDR3 sequence is CASSPDSLGQGNYGYTF. The DNA for the CDR3 is TGTGCCAGCTCACCAGACAGCCTTGGGCAGGGCAACTATGGCTACACCTTC. The chain couples TRBV19 to TRBJ1-2; a weak D match, TRBD1 (5 bases). CDR1 LNHDA and CDR2 SQIVND come from the germline V gene (reference sequence). The CDR3 is made up of 17 amino acids. V lost 9 bases, J lost 2 bases, and 25 bases lay in between. The full variable domain, rest sourced from reference TRBV19 and TRBJ1-2, is DGGITQSPKYLFRKEGQNVTLSCEQNLNHDAMYWYRQDPGQGLRLIYYSQIVNDFQKGDIAEGYSVSREKKESFPLTVTSAQKNPTAFYLCASSPDSLGQGNYGYTFGSGTRLTVV.